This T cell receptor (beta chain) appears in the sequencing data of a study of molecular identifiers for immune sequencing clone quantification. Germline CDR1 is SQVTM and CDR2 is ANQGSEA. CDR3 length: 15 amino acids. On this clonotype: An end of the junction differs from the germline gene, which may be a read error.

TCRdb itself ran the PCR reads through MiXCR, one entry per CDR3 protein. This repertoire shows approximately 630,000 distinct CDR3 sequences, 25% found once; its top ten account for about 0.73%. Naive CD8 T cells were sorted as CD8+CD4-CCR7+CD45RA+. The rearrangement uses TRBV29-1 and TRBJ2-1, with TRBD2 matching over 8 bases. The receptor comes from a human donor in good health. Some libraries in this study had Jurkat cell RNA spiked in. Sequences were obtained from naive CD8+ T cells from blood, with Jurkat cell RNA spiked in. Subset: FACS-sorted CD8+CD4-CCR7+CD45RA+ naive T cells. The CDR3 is CSTQGSGRAYNEQLF. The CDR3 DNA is TGCAGCACTCAGGGGTCCGGGAGGGCCTACAATGAGCAGCTCTTC.